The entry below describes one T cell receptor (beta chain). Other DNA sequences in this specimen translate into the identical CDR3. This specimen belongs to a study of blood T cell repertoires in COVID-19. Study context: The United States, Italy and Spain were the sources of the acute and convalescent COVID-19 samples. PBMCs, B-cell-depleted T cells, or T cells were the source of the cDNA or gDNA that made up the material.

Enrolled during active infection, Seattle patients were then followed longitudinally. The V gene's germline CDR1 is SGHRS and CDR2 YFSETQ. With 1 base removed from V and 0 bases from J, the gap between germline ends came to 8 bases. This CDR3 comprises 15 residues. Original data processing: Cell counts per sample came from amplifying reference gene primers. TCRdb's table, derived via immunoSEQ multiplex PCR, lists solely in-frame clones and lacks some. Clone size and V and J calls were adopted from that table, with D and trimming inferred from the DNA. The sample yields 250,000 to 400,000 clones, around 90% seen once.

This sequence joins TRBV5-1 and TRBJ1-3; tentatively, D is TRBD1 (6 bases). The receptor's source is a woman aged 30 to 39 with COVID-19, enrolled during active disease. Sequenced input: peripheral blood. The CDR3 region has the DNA TGCGCCAGCAGCTTGACAGGGAGCTCTGGAAACACCATATATTTT. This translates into CASSLTGSSGNTIYF.